One and the same sample provided the 23 T cell receptor beta chains below, sequenced in a study of blood T cell repertoires in COVID-19. TCRdb's copy holds only in-frame clones and misses some; the assay was immunoSEQ multiplex PCR. The sample has 110,000 to 150,000 clones; 80% to 85% are singletons. The sample taken for sequencing was peripheral blood. The receptors come from a human donor in a cohort sampled during active COVID-19.

The rearrangement uses TRBV6-4 and TRBJ2-7; 8 bases match TRBD2. Germline assignment: CDR1 MRHNA and CDR2 SNTAGT. The CDR3 contains 13 residues. V gave up 3 bases and J gave up 4 bases; unmatched junction bases: 2. For the CDR3, the DNA is TGTGCCAGCAGTGAACGGGGGGGTTACGAGCAGTACTTC. It yields the protein CASSERGGYEQYF.

The chain recombines TRBV7-3 with TRBJ2-7, with 8 bases matching TRBD2. The trim removed 5 bases at V and 4 bases at J, leaving 4 bases unmatched. CDR3 length equals 13 residues. Germline V lookup: CDR1 SGHTA, CDR2 FQGTGA. The CDR3: CASSHTSGYEQYF. The CDR3 coding sequence is TGTGCCAGCAGCCACACTAGCGGATACGAGCAGTACTTC. Using reference TRBV7-3 and TRBJ2-7 for the parts outside the CDR3, the full variable domain is GAGVSQTPSNKVTEKGKYVELRCDPISGHTALYWYRQSLGQGPEFLIYFQGTGAADDSGLPNDRFFAVRPEGSVSTLKIQRTERGDSAVYLCASSHTSGYEQYFGPGTRLTVT.

The rearrangement links TRBV28 to TRBJ1-1, with D possibly matching TRBD1 (5 bases). CDR3 length equals 12 residues. The V end was cut by 6 bases, the J end by 0 bases, with 5 bases between. Looked up from germline, CDR1 is MDHEN and CDR2 is SYDVKM. The CDR3 is CASRGLNTEAFF. The CDR3, as DNA: TGTGCCAGCAGGGGGCTGAACACTGAAGCTTTCTTT.

The CDR3 sequence is CASSTPYLAGGHNEQFF. In nucleotides, the CDR3 is TGTGCCAGCAGCACCCCTTACCTAGCGGGGGGGCACAATGAGCAGTTCTTC. The gene calls are TRBV5-6 and TRBJ2-1, with 12 bases identical to TRBD2. This CDR3 region has 17 residues. Germline CDR1 is SGHDT and CDR2 is YYEEEE. After removal of 4 bases from V and 5 bases from J, the junction contained 10 bases not matched to a gene.

This chain joins TRBV5-1 and TRBJ2-1; 8 bases align to TRBD2. The CDR3 extends over 16 amino acids. Germline assignment: CDR1 SGHRS and CDR2 YFSETQ. The J segment lost 0 bases and the V segment lost 0 bases, leaving 2 bases of the junction unmatched. The CDR3 region is CASSLVSGVSYNEQFF. The CDR3 nucleotides are TGCGCCAGCAGCTTGGTTAGCGGGGTCTCCTACAATGAGCAGTTCTTC.

CDR3 sequence reads: CASSRLRGAGNTIYF. For the CDR3, the DNA is TGTGCCAGCAGTAGACTACGTGGGGCTGGAAACACCATATATTTT. The chain uses TRBV6-5 and TRBJ1-3; D uncertain. The V and J ends lost 5 bases and 2 bases respectively, with 13 bases between them. The germline V gene encodes CDR1 MNHEY and CDR2 SVGAGI. The CDR3 contains 15 residues.

The chain employs TRBV3-1 (or the pseudogene TRBV3-2) and TRBJ1-2, with 8 bases matching TRBD1. Germline CDR1 LGHDT, CDR2 YNNKEL (reference sequence). V lost 1 base to trimming and J lost 7 bases; unmatched junction nucleotides: 8. This CDR3 has 15 amino acids. CDR3 in DNA: TGTGCCAGCAGCCAAGCGGGACAGGCGGTTACTGGCTACACCTTC. It is translated as CASSQAGQAVTGYTF.

The rearrangement links TRBV5-1 to TRBJ2-7; TRBD1 aligns across 12 bases. Unmatched junction bases numbered 9, after V lost 4 bases and J lost 4 bases. Germline lookup yields CDR1 SGHRS and CDR2 YFSETQ. The CDR3 has 16 amino acids. CDR3 residues: CASSREGQGAGYEQYF. The DNA of the CDR3 is TGCGCCAGCAGCCGGGAGGGACAGGGGGCCGGGTACGAGCAGTACTTC.

The CDR3 region is CASSSRQGGLVEKLFF. CDR3 in DNA: TGTGCCAGCAGCTCTCGACAGGGGGGTTTGGTTGAAAAACTGTTTTTT. The genes are TRBV13 and TRBJ1-4; 9 bases map to TRBD1. Trimming took 4 bases from V and 7 from J; bases not matched to a gene: 10. The CDR3 has 16 amino acids. CDR1 is PRHDT, CDR2 FYEKMQ, per germline (reference sequence).

The chain links TRBV4-1 to TRBJ2-7; 9 bases are shared with TRBD1. This CDR3 comprises 15 residues. J gave up 12 bases and V 0 bases, and 12 bases lay outside the gene matches. Germline V lookup: CDR1 MGHRA, CDR2 YSYEKL. CDR3 sequence: CASSQDTGFGTGLYF. CDR3 DNA sequence: TGCGCCAGCAGCCAAGATACTGGCTTCGGGACAGGGCTGTACTTC.

This clone was counted at least ten times. V usage is TRBV19 and J usage is TRBJ2-7, with TRBD2 identical over 12 bases. The CDR3 consists of 15 residues. Trimming removed 8 bases from V and 7 bases from J; junction bases left unmatched: 12. Germline-derived CDR1 and CDR2 are LNHDA and SQIVND (reference sequence). The DNA for the CDR3 is TGTGCCAGTTCGCGACTAGCGGGGGCCTGGGGGGAGCAGTACTTC. Its translation: CASSRLAGAWGEQYF.

This chain joins TRBV18 and TRBJ2-6, with TRBD1 identical over 7 bases. The V gene end was trimmed by 3 bases and the J gene end by 1 base; junction bases not matched to a gene: 3. This CDR3 is 16 amino acids long. Germline assignment: CDR1 KGHSH and CDR2 LQKENI. The CDR3 DNA reads TGTGCCAGCTCACCCGGGACAGTTTCTGGGGCCAACGTCCTGACTTTC. Protein: CASSPGTVSGANVLTF.

The rearrangement uses TRBV7-2 and TRBJ2-4; unclear D gene. The CDR3 runs 11 residues. CDR1 is SGHTA, CDR2 FQGNSA, per germline. V shed 3 bases and J shed 6 bases, with 3 bases lying between them. DNA of the CDR3: TGTGCCAGCAGCTTCGGAAACATTCAGTACTTC. Its protein product is CASSFGNIQYF. Looking up the rest from reference TRBV7-2 and TRBJ2-4 gives the full variable domain: GAGVSQSPSNKVTEKGKDVELRCDPISGHTALYWYRQSLGQGLEFLIYFQGNSAPDKSGLPSDRFSAERTGGSVSTLTIQRTQQEDSAVYLCASSFGNIQYFGAGTRLSVL.

The gene calls are TRBV3-1 (or the pseudogene TRBV3-2) and TRBJ2-1; 7 nucleotides align to TRBD2. The germline V gene has CDR1 LGHDT and CDR2 YNNKEL (reference sequence). The CDR3 loop spans 15 amino acids. Trimming at V came to 0 bases and at J to 7 bases, leaving 6 bases not matched to a gene. In DNA form, the CDR3 reads TGTGCCAGCAGCCAAGAGGTAACTAGCGCGAATGAGCAGTTCTTC. This sequence encodes CASSQEVTSANEQFF.

Only one count was recorded for this clone. The chain links TRBV4-1 to TRBJ1-4; D is possibly TRBD1 (5 bases). Trimming shortened V by 1 base and J by 9 bases, and 18 bases separated the two germline ends. Germline-derived CDR1 and CDR2 are MGHRA and YSYEKL. The CDR3 loop spans 16 amino acids. CDR3 in DNA: TGCGCCAGCAGCCAAGGCTTTGGGGGGGGTATGCAAAAACTGTTTTTT. Residues: CASSQGFGGGMQKLFF.

J is TRBJ1-6 and V is TRBV5-1, with 12 nucleotides matching TRBD1. Looked up from germline, CDR1 is SGHRS and CDR2 is YFSETQ. V lost 4 bases and J lost 7; bases outside the gene matches: 3. The CDR3 contains 15 residues. The CDR3 spells CASSPGQGANSPLHF. In DNA form, the CDR3 reads TGCGCCAGCAGCCCGGGACAGGGGGCCAATTCACCCCTCCACTTT.

The chain joins TRBV3-1 (or the pseudogene TRBV3-2) to TRBJ2-7; 7 bases align to TRBD1. The germline V gene encodes CDR1 LGHDT and CDR2 YNNKEL (reference sequence). V shed 1 base and J 7 bases; nucleotides not matched to a gene: 19. The CDR3 sequence is 18 residues long. The CDR3 coding sequence is TGTGCCAGCAGCCAAGCCCCTCCGGGCAGGGGGTCTGCCGGGGAGCAGTACTTC. It specifies CASSQAPPGRGSAGEQYF.

The chain uses TRBV6-5 and TRBJ1-2, with a tentative D call TRBD1 (6 bases). CDR3 length: 14 amino acids. V was pared by 5 bases and J by 6 bases, with 16 bases between. Germline-derived CDR1 and CDR2 are MNHEY and SVGAGI. CDR3 nucleotide sequence: TGTGCCAGCAGTACCACGGACACAGGGCATGGCTACACCTTC. Translation: CASSTTDTGHGYTF.

This clone occurred once. V gene TRBV9 combines with J gene TRBJ1-6; D is ambiguous. This CDR3 is 15 amino acids long. Between the trimmed V and J ends, which lost 1 base and 12 bases, there was a span of 17 bases. Germline V CDR1 and CDR2: SGDLS, YYNGEE. The CDR3 reads CASSVPPGFWIPLHF. For the CDR3, the DNA is TGTGCCAGCAGCGTACCCCCCGGGTTTTGGATACCCCTCCACTTT.

This rearrangement joins TRBV5-1 to TRBJ2-5, with TRBD2 identical over 10 bases. This CDR3 is built from 16 residues. The V segment lost 4 bases and the J segment 2 bases; nucleotides outside the gene matches: 8. Germline values: CDR1 SGHRS, CDR2 YFSETQ. The CDR3 loop reads CASSTRTSGIQETQYF. DNA of the CDR3: TGCGCCAGCAGCACCAGGACTAGCGGTATTCAAGAGACCCAGTACTTC.

The chain carries TRBV7-2 and TRBJ1-3; a possible D gene is TRBD1 (6 bases). V was trimmed by 3 bases and J by 2 bases, leaving 14 bases between them. CDR1 is SGHTA and CDR2 is FQGNSA in the germline V gene. The CDR3 length is 16 residues. CDR3 region: CASSLEPGVTGNTIYF. The CDR3 DNA follows: TGTGCCAGCAGCTTGGAACCAGGGGTCACTGGAAACACCATATATTTT.

J is TRBJ1-4 and V is TRBV3-1 (or the pseudogene TRBV3-2); D gene unclear. V lost 4 bases, J lost 0 bases, and 15 bases lay in between. In germline, CDR1 is LGHDT, CDR2 YNNKEL (reference sequence). The CDR3 is 17 amino acids. The CDR3 region has the DNA TGTGCCAGCAGCCCCCGGGGAGTCGGGGCAACTAATGAAAAACTGTTTTTT. Translated: CASSPRGVGATNEKLFF.

The V gene is TRBV5-5, the J gene TRBJ1-5; 7 positions match TRBD1. This CDR3 has 13 residues. The V gene's germline CDR1 is SGHKS and CDR2 YYEKEE (reference sequence). The V gene end was trimmed by 2 bases and the J gene end by 4 bases; junction bases not matched to a gene: 0. This chain's CDR3 is CASSLQGNQPQHF. The DNA of the CDR3 is TGTGCCAGCAGCTTACAGGGGAATCAGCCCCAGCATTTT.